Presented here are 19 T cell receptor beta chains from one specimen sequenced in a study of radiation and T cells in renal cell carcinoma. TCRdb's copy holds only in-frame clones and misses some; the assay was immunoSEQ multiplex PCR. The sample lists 15,000 or so clones, about two thirds seen once, with 17% in the top ten. The sample's treatment: treatment-naive control, cytoreductive nephrectomy. This sample comprised tumor tissue, obtained from a patient whose treatment was nephrectomy without radiotherapy. The source is a man aged 55 to 70 with renal cell carcinoma.

J is TRBJ1-2 and V is TRBV28, with a possible D match to TRBD1 (6 bases). The CDR3 consists of 14 residues. CDR1 MDHEN and CDR2 SYDVKM come from the germline V gene. The V end lost 6 bases, the J end lost 4 bases, and 15 bases lay between the germline ends. The DNA for the CDR3 is TGTGCCAGCAGGGGTCCGGGGGCAGGCTATGGCTACACCTTC. Encoded protein: CASRGPGAGYGYTF.

The chain uses TRBV30 and TRBJ1-2; 8 bases map to TRBD1. V gave up 5 bases and J gave up 8 bases; unmatched junction bases: 7. CDR3 length: 12 residues. Germline CDR1 and CDR2: GTSNPN and SVGIG (reference sequence). The CDR3 DNA reads as TGTGCCTGGGATTACAGGGGGGCAGGCTACACCTTC. Protein sequence: CAWDYRGAGYTF.

V and J are TRBV5-8 and TRBJ1-4; D ambiguous. The length of the CDR3 is 13 residues. V was pared by 0 bases and J by 5 bases, with 5 bases between. Germline-derived CDR1 and CDR2 are SGHTS and YDEGEE. Here the CDR3 reads CASSLERNEKLFF. In nucleotides, the CDR3 is TGTGCCAGCAGCTTGGAACGGAATGAAAAACTGTTTTTT.

The V call is TRBV27, the J call TRBJ2-7; the D gene could be TRBD1 or TRBD2 (7 bases each). The germline V and J ends were trimmed by 8 bases and 7 bases, with 21 bases remaining between them. This CDR3 spans 14 amino acids. Germline-derived CDR1 and CDR2 are MNHEY and SMNVEV (reference sequence). Here the CDR3 DNA reads TGTGCCAGCTGGCGGGGGAGGGGGCTTGGAGAGCAGTACTTC. It translates to CASWRGRGLGEQYF.

In this sample, this clone turned up once. DNA of the CDR3: TGCGCCAGCAGCTTGATTGCGGGAGGGATCGGCAATGAGCAGTTCTTC. Translation gives CASSLIAGGIGNEQFF. The chain joins TRBV5-1 to TRBJ2-1; 9 bases agree with TRBD2. Germline CDR1 SGHRS, CDR2 YFSETQ. The CDR3 consists of 16 residues. The V segment lost 1 base and the J segment 6 bases; nucleotides outside the gene matches: 8.

This clone was seen a few times. The chain uses TRBV7-2 and TRBJ1-3; D is possibly TRBD1 (6 bases). The CDR3 sequence is 13 residues long. Germline values: CDR1 SGHTA, CDR2 FQGNSA. With 4 bases removed from V and 4 bases from J, the gap between germline ends came to 8 bases. The CDR3 reads CASSSQGGNTIYF. The CDR3 DNA sequence: TGTGCCAGCAGCTCACAGGGCGGAAACACCATATATTTT.

This clone was detected a few times. The gene calls are TRBV6-1 and TRBJ1-2, with D uncertain. The CDR3 extends over 13 amino acids. The V end lost 6 bases, the J end lost 1 base, and 9 bases lay between the germline ends. Germline CDR1 is MNHNS and CDR2 is SASEGT. CDR3 region: CASRTDINYGYTF. CDR3 coding DNA: TGTGCCAGCAGGACTGATATTAACTATGGCTACACCTTC.

The chain recombines TRBV5-4 with TRBJ1-2; no firm D call. The V gene's germline CDR1 is SGHNT and CDR2 YYREEE (reference sequence). The CDR3 consists of 17 residues. V was shortened by 0 bases and J by 2 bases, with 17 bases between the two germline ends. The CDR3 sequence: CASSLAAVQRVNYGYTF. DNA for the CDR3: TGTGCCAGCAGCTTGGCGGCGGTTCAGCGGGTAAACTATGGCTACACCTTC.

This chain uses TRBV4-3 with TRBJ1-2; tentative D call: TRBD1 (5 bases). V was pared by 0 bases and J by 5 bases, with 10 bases between. The CDR3 totals 14 residues. The germline gives CDR1 LGHNA, CDR2 YSLEER. In nucleotides, the CDR3 is TGCGCCAGCAGCCAAGATCGGGGGGGTTATGGCTACACCTTC. Its translation: CASSQDRGGYGYTF.

This chain uses TRBV19 with TRBJ1-1, with D hard to call. The CDR3 length is 13 residues. CDR1 LNHDA and CDR2 SQIVND come from the germline V gene (reference sequence). V gave up 4 bases and J gave up 4 bases, with 10 bases separating them. Written as DNA, the CDR3 is TGTGCCAGTAGTAAGAGGTCAGTCACTGAAGCTTTCTTT. Translated, it gives CASSKRSVTEAFF. Variable domain in full (rest from reference TRBV19 and TRBJ1-1): DGGITQSPKYLFRKEGQNVTLSCEQNLNHDAMYWYRQDPGQGLRLIYYSQIVNDFQKGDIAEGYSVSREKKESFPLTVTSAQKNPTAFYLCASSKRSVTEAFFGQGTRLTVV.

This chain links TRBV5-4 with TRBJ2-3, with D perhaps TRBD1 or TRBD2 (5 bases each). This CDR3 comprises 16 residues. Looked up from germline, CDR1 is SGHNT and CDR2 is YYREEE (reference sequence). The V gene lost 4 bases and the J gene lost 2 bases, with 17 bases spanning the gap. CDR3 in amino acids: CASSLGRGDPTDTQYF. CDR3 coding DNA: TGTGCCAGCAGCCTGGGGAGAGGGGATCCCACAGATACGCAGTATTTT.

There are a few counts of this clone. The V and J genes are TRBV2 and TRBJ2-7, with 7 bases lining up with TRBD1. V trimming: 7 bases; J trimming: 0 bases; junction bases outside the gene matches: 6. This CDR3 has 14 amino acids. Germline values: CDR1 SNHLY, CDR2 FYNNEI. This chain's CDR3 is CASKGTANSYEQYF. The CDR3 DNA reads as TGTGCCAGCAAGGGGACAGCTAACTCCTACGAGCAGTACTTC. The whole variable domain, remainder taken from reference TRBV2 and TRBJ2-7, is EPEVTQTPSHQVTQMGQEVILRCVPISNHLYFYWYRQILGQKVEFLVSFYNNEISEKSEIFDDQFSVERPDGSNFTLKIRSTKLEDSAMYFCASKGTANSYEQYFGPGTRLTVT.

This chain uses TRBV5-5 with TRBJ2-7; either TRBD1 or TRBD2 may fit D (6 bases each). Trimming removed 4 bases from V and 0 bases from J, with 17 bases in between. There are 16 residues in the CDR3. From germline, CDR1 is SGHKS and CDR2 YYEKEE (reference sequence). CDR3 in DNA: TGTGCCAGCAGCCCAGAGGGGGGTAGTTACTCCTACGAGCAGTACTTC. This codes for CASSPEGGSYSYEQYF.

The genes are TRBV7-2 and TRBJ2-1, with 11 nucleotides matching TRBD1. The germline gives CDR1 SGHTA, CDR2 FQGNSA. This CDR3 region has 16 residues. Trimming took 6 bases from V and 4 from J; bases not matched to a gene: 8. CDR3 loop: CASRPPGTGGYNEQFF. The CDR3 coding sequence is TGTGCCAGCAGACCCCCCGGGACAGGGGGTTACAATGAGCAGTTCTTC.

This chain links TRBV11-2 with TRBJ2-5; 10 nucleotides line up with TRBD2. The DNA matches TRBJ2-7 better at its end, which makes the J call doubtful. There are 14 residues in the CDR3. Germline loops: CDR1 SGHAT, CDR2 FQNNGV. Here the CDR3 reads CASSPKRGGYEQYF. The CDR3 DNA reads TGTGCCAGCAGTCCCAAGCGGGGGGGGTACGAGCAGTACTTC.

The chain joins TRBV19 to TRBJ2-4; 7 bases map to TRBD1. The J segment lost 8 bases and the V segment lost 4 bases, leaving 5 bases of the junction unmatched. The CDR3 spans 13 residues. Germline CDR1 LNHDA, CDR2 SQIVND (reference sequence). The CDR3 region has the DNA TGTGCCAGTAGTACCCTCACAGGGGACATTCAGTACTTC. Protein sequence: CASSTLTGDIQYF.

The chain employs TRBV7-9 and TRBJ2-3, with D unclear. Trimming took 3 bases from V and 6 from J, leaving 10 bases between them. This CDR3 region has 13 residues. The germline CDR1 and CDR2 sequences are SEHNR and FQNEAQ (reference sequence). CDR3 DNA: TGTGCCAGCAGCTTGCCCCTGTCTGATACGCAGTATTTT. Protein product: CASSLPLSDTQYF.

In its sample, this clone is medium-sized. The chain has TRBV5-8 and TRBJ1-5, with D possibly being TRBD1 (5 bases). Germline V gene data show CDR1 as SGHTS and CDR2 as YDEGEE. V lost 2 bases to trimming and J lost 2 bases, with 11 bases between them. The CDR3 runs 15 residues. CDR3 DNA sequence: TGTGCCAGCAGCTTTTGGGGGGGTGGCAATCAGCCCCAGCATTTT. Encoded protein: CASSFWGGGNQPQHF. The variable domain in full, completed from reference TRBV5-8 and TRBJ1-5, reads EAGVTQSPTHLIKTRGQQATLRCSPISGHTSVYWYQQALGLGLQFLLWYDEGEERNRGNFPPRFSGRQFPNYSSELNVNALELEDSALYLCASSFWGGGNQPQHFGDGTRLSIL.

Comments on this clone: This likely reflects a read error, since a far larger clone is one base away. This rearrangement joins TRBV5-6 to TRBJ2-7; tentative D call: TRBD1 (7 bases). The V and J ends lost 3 bases and 7 bases respectively, with 14 bases between them. This CDR3 has 13 amino acids. In germline, CDR1 is SGHDT, CDR2 YYEEEE. The CDR3 loop is CASSWGPGGEQYF. In DNA, the CDR3 is TGTGCCAGCAGCTGGGGCCCAGGGGGGGAGCAGTACTTC.